This T cell receptor beta chain appears in the sequencing data of a study of graft-versus-host responses after intestinal transplantation. Study-wide results and caveats: Declines in HvG clones occurring early post-transplant were associated with peak circulating GvH clone levels.

Using immunoSEQ multiplex PCR, the repertoire was profiled, and TCRdb retains in-frame clones only, with some absent. The repertoire holds under 85,000 clones, with 90% to 95% as singletons. Comments on this clone: Its target is unknown. The sample holds other DNA sequences that translate to the same CDR3.

V lost 3 bases and J lost 1, with 14 bases in between. CDR1 and CDR2 (germline): SGHRS, YFSETQ. This CDR3 has 15 amino acids. This material consisted of unstimulated CD8+ T cells sorted from spleen or lymph node cells, taken before intestinal transplant. The source of this sequence is a human donor who received an intestinal transplant. The gene calls are TRBV5-1 and TRBJ2-7; a possible D gene is TRBD1 (6 bases). The CDR3 coding sequence is TGCGCCAGCAGCTCGGACAGTTCGCCTTCCTACGAGCAGTACTTC. It yields the protein CASSSDSSPSYEQYF.